One sample yielded the 16 T cell receptor beta chains listed below, sequenced in a study of cytomegalovirus exposure and HLA in healthy donors. The PCR was carried out with 60 Vbeta primers and 13 Jbeta primers. Profiling relied on immunoSEQ multiplex PCR, and the TCRdb table lists in-frame clones only, not all of them. The sample has about 50,000 clones, around 80% seen once. Sequencing used PBMCs. The receptors here all came from a man younger than 45 in good health and CMV-seropositive.

This clone was detected a few times. This chain uses TRBV19 with TRBJ1-5; D not resolved. The V end was cut by 2 bases, the J end by 0 bases, with 8 bases between. This CDR3 comprises 15 residues. CDR1 and CDR2 (germline): LNHDA, SQIVND (reference sequence). CDR3 DNA: TGTGCCAGTAGTATAACGGTAAATAGCAATCAGCCCCAGCATTTT. Its protein is CASSITVNSNQPQHF.

The V gene is TRBV7-3, the J gene TRBJ2-2; D perhaps matches TRBD1 (6 bases). Trimming pared 5 bases from V and 4 bases from J, leaving 20 bases between. The CDR3 has 17 residues. CDR1 and CDR2 (germline): SGHTA, FQGTGA. CDR3 sequence: CASSPKVGDTSTGELFF. As DNA, the CDR3 is TGTGCCAGCAGCCCAAAGGTCGGGGACACCTCCACCGGGGAGCTGTTTTTT. The entire variable domain, with the rest obtained from reference TRBV7-3 and TRBJ2-2, is as follows: GAGVSQTPSNKVTEKGKYVELRCDPISGHTALYWYRQSLGQGPEFLIYFQGTGAADDSGLPNDRFFAVRPEGSVSTLKIQRTERGDSAVYLCASSPKVGDTSTGELFFGEGSRLTVL.

This rearrangement joins TRBV5-4 to TRBJ2-7, with 11 bases matching TRBD1. Losses at the gene ends were 4 bases for V and 2 bases for J; bases not matched to a gene: 5. The CDR3 is made up of 15 amino acids. CDR1 is SGHNT and CDR2 is YYREEE in the germline V gene (reference sequence). This chain's CDR3 is CASSPRDRGAYEQYF. The CDR3 DNA follows: TGTGCCAGCAGCCCCCGGGACAGGGGGGCCTACGAGCAGTACTTC.

This chain joins TRBV7-2 and TRBJ2-7, with 8 bases aligning to TRBD1. Per germline, CDR1 SGHTA and CDR2 FQGNSA. The CDR3 is made up of 14 amino acids. J lost 4 bases, V lost 3 bases, and 5 bases had no gene match. For the CDR3, the DNA is TGTGCCAGCAGCTTTCACAGGGGGAAGTACGAGCAGTACTTC. Translated, it gives CASSFHRGKYEQYF.

The chain recombines TRBV6-6 with TRBJ2-3, with 7 bases fitting TRBD1. Trimming at V came to 6 bases and at J to 0 bases, leaving 6 bases not matched to a gene. Germline lookup yields CDR1 MNHNY and CDR2 SVGAGI (reference sequence). CDR3 length equals 15 residues. The CDR3 here is CASSRGQPSTDTQYF. CDR3 nucleotide sequence: TGTGCCAGCAGCCGGGGACAGCCAAGCACAGATACGCAGTATTTT.

The CDR3 DNA sequence: TGTGCCAGTAGTATCAGGGGGCTGAATCAGCCCCAGCATTTT. It translates to CASSIRGLNQPQHF. The V gene is TRBV19, the J gene TRBJ1-5; TRBD1 aligns across 8 bases. Trimming took 3 bases from V and 4 from J; bases not matched to a gene: 2. Germline V gene sequence: CDR1 LNHDA, CDR2 SQIVND (reference sequence). CDR3 length: 14 residues.

V is TRBV12-1 and J is TRBJ2-6; the table's TRBD1 call for D was not verified on the DNA. TRBV12-1 is flagged as a pseudogene. This CDR3 comprises 16 residues. Written as DNA, the CDR3 is TGTGCCATCGTACAAAATAGGGGTTCTGGGGCCAACGTCCTGACTTTC. Its protein is CAIVQNRGSGANVLTF.

J is TRBJ2-5 and V is TRBV6-5; D is unresolved. Trimming took 5 bases from V and 2 from J, leaving 12 bases between them. CDR1 MNHEY and CDR2 SVGAGI come from the germline V gene. This CDR3 comprises 14 residues. The CDR3 bases are TGTGCCAGCAGTATTGGGCCAAGTCAAGAGACCCAGTACTTC. This gives the protein CASSIGPSQETQYF.

The rearrangement joins TRBV11-3 to TRBJ2-1; 9 nucleotides match TRBD1. V dropped 1 base and J dropped 6; count of bases not matched to a gene: 4. This CDR3 contains 15 residues. The germline V gene has CDR1 SGHNT and CDR2 YENEEA. CDR3 protein: CASSLGTGVFNEQFF. The CDR3 DNA reads as TGTGCCAGCAGCTTAGGGACAGGGGTATTCAATGAGCAGTTCTTC.

The V call is TRBV15, the J call TRBJ2-1; D possibly corresponds to TRBD1 (7 bases). Germline-derived CDR1 and CDR2 are LNHNV and YYDKDF (reference sequence). V was trimmed by 3 bases and J by 2 bases, leaving 11 bases between them. The CDR3 consists of 15 residues. The DNA of the CDR3 is TGTGCCACCAGCAGGGGGGGACAGCCCTACAATGAGCAGTTCTTC. This gives the protein CATSRGGQPYNEQFF.

The genes are TRBV7-6 and TRBJ1-1, with 7 bases fitting TRBD1. There are 13 residues in the CDR3. CDR1 is SGHVS and CDR2 is FNYEAQ in the germline V gene. The ends lost 4 bases at V and 11 bases at J; junction bases unmatched: 10. DNA of the CDR3: TGTGCCAGCAGCTCCTCCGACAGGGCGGGGGCTTTCTTT. This encodes CASSSSDRAGAFF.

V is TRBV7-2 and J is TRBJ2-2, with 9 nucleotides matching TRBD1. Germline CDR1 reads SGHTA; CDR2 reads FQGNSA. V lost 5 bases, J lost 8 bases, and 15 bases stayed unmatched. The CDR3 covers 17 residues. CDR3 coding DNA: TGTGCCAGCAGCCCTTTACCGGGACAGGGAAAAGAAGGGGAGCTGTTTTTT. Translated, it gives CASSPLPGQGKEGELFF.

V usage is TRBV30 and J usage is TRBJ2-1; D may be TRBD2 (6 bases). Trimming stripped 4 bases from V and 9 bases from J, with 16 bases between. This CDR3 region has 13 residues. Germline values: CDR1 GTSNPN, CDR2 SVGIG (reference sequence). CDR3 amino acids: CAWTGIEEGEQFF. Written as DNA, the CDR3 is TGTGCCTGGACAGGAATCGAGGAGGGTGAGCAGTTCTTC.

In its sample, this clone was seen once. The chain employs TRBV5-1 and TRBJ2-1, with 10 positions matching TRBD2. After removal of 1 base from V and 7 bases from J, the junction contained 5 bases not matched to a gene. Germline V gene lookup returns CDR1 SGHRS and CDR2 YFSETQ. The CDR3 has 15 residues. The CDR3 spells CASSLSSGGWNEQFF. Here the CDR3 DNA reads TGCGCCAGCAGCTTGAGTAGCGGGGGGTGGAATGAGCAGTTCTTC.

This clone was seen a single time. The genes are TRBV6-1 and TRBJ1-2, with D possibly being TRBD1 (5 bases). The CDR3 runs 15 residues. The V end lost 1 base, the J end lost 0 bases, and 9 bases lay between the germline ends. Germline V gene lookup returns CDR1 MNHNS and CDR2 SASEGT. The CDR3 sequence is CASSEVWGANYGYTF. The CDR3 coding sequence is TGTGCCAGCAGTGAAGTGTGGGGGGCTAACTATGGCTACACCTTC.

This sequence joins TRBV28 and TRBJ2-1; 9 positions match TRBD2. After removal of 4 bases from V and 8 bases from J, the junction contained 3 bases not matched to a gene. CDR1 and CDR2 (germline): MDHEN, SYDVKM. The CDR3 contains 13 residues. The CDR3 nucleotides read TGTGCCAGCAGTTGGACTAGCGTGCATGAGCAGTTCTTC. Protein sequence: CASSWTSVHEQFF.